This T cell receptor (beta chain) originates from a study of T cell responses to AZD1222 COVID-19 vaccine. Measured with immunoSEQ multiplex PCR; TCRdb has only the in-frame clones, and not every one. Here the sample spans about 140,000 clones, 85% to 95% being singletons. Trimming took 0 bases from V and 5 from J, leaving 13 bases between them. CDR1 is LNHDA and CDR2 is SQIVND in the germline V gene (reference sequence). The CDR3 extends over 15 amino acids. The chain uses TRBV19 and TRBJ2-5, with TRBD1 as a possible D gene (5 bases). The clonotype originates from an adult in good health. This material consisted of peripheral blood, taken on day 0 of AZD1222 vaccination. This CDR3 is CASSIDSGSGETQYF. CDR3 DNA sequence: TGTGCCAGTAGTATAGATTCAGGGTCGGGTGAGACCCAGTACTTC. Together with reference TRBV19 and TRBJ2-5, the CDR3 gives the full variable domain: DGGITQSPKYLFRKEGQNVTLSCEQNLNHDAMYWYRQDPGQGLRLIYYSQIVNDFQKGDIAEGYSVSREKKESFPLTVTSAQKNPTAFYLCASSIDSGSGETQYFGPGTRLLVL.